Each of the 32 T cell receptor beta chains below was sequenced from the same sample in a study of blood T cell repertoires in COVID-19. TCRdb's table, derived via immunoSEQ multiplex PCR, lists solely in-frame clones and lacks some. The sample gives around 300,000 clones, around 90% of which show up once; about 1% is in the top ten. Sequencing was performed on peripheral blood. These receptors were obtained from a woman aged 35 to 49 with COVID-19, enrolled during active disease.

This rearrangement joins TRBV19 to TRBJ1-5, with D unclear. The CDR3 runs to 15 residues. Trimming shortened V by 7 bases and J by 0 bases, and 13 bases separated the two germline ends. From germline, CDR1 is LNHDA and CDR2 SQIVND (reference sequence). CDR3 region: CASMEAAHSNQPQHF. The CDR3 DNA sequence: TGTGCCAGTATGGAGGCAGCGCATAGCAATCAGCCCCAGCATTTT.

The chain is built from TRBV11-2 and TRBJ1-2; perhaps TRBD1 as D (5 bases). CDR3 length equals 14 residues. Germline V gives CDR1 SGHAT, CDR2 FQNNGV. Between the trimmed V and J ends, which lost 2 bases and 4 bases, there was a span of 11 bases. In DNA, the CDR3 is TGTGCCAGCAGCTTAAGAGGACAAACCTATGGCTACACCTTC. Its translation is CASSLRGQTYGYTF.

The chain links TRBV5-1 to TRBJ2-7; D may be TRBD1 (6 bases). This CDR3 is built from 14 residues. The V and J ends lost 0 bases and 3 bases respectively, with 10 bases between them. Germline CDR1 SGHRS, CDR2 YFSETQ. CDR3 sequence: CASSLDPRGYEQYF. CDR3 nucleotides: TGCGCCAGCAGCTTGGATCCCAGGGGCTACGAGCAGTACTTC.

The chain combines TRBV18 with TRBJ2-1; 7 bases align to TRBD2. The CDR3 loop spans 15 amino acids. V gave up 1 base and J gave up 4 bases; unmatched junction bases: 4. Germline CDR1 reads KGHSH; CDR2 reads LQKENI. In nucleotides, the CDR3 is TGTGCCAGCTCACCACAGGCTAGCGGATACAATGAGCAGTTCTTC. Amino acid sequence: CASSPQASGYNEQFF.

This clone was counted once. V and J are TRBV10-3 and TRBJ1-1, with 7 nucleotides matching TRBD1. Germline trimming cut 0 bases from V and 2 bases from J; bases unmatched to any gene: 6. Germline V CDR1 and CDR2: ENHRY, SYGVKD. The length of the CDR3 is 16 residues. This CDR3 reads CAISESGRGENTEAFF. CDR3 DNA: TGTGCCATCAGTGAGTCGGGCAGGGGGGAAAACACTGAAGCTTTCTTT.

The rearrangement uses TRBV29-1 and TRBJ2-7, with TRBD1 matching over 9 bases. The CDR3 has 15 amino acids. Germline V gene sequence: CDR1 SQVTM, CDR2 ANQGSEA. V shed 1 base and J 2 bases; nucleotides not matched to a gene: 6. The CDR3 bases are TGCAGCGTTGAAGGCGACAGGGGGAAACCCTACGAGCAGTACTTC. This sequence encodes CSVEGDRGKPYEQYF.

The gene calls are TRBV6-6 and TRBJ1-2, with 7 nucleotides matching TRBD1. CDR1 MNHNY and CDR2 SVGAGI come from the germline V gene (reference sequence). This CDR3 is 14 amino acids long. The ends lost 9 bases at V and 3 bases at J; junction bases unmatched: 10. The CDR3 spells CASYRGVRYYGYTF. The CDR3 DNA reads TGTGCCAGTTACAGGGGAGTTCGATACTATGGCTACACCTTC.

V usage is TRBV7-2 and J usage is TRBJ2-1; D is possibly TRBD2 (6 bases). The CDR3 runs 13 residues. Germline-derived CDR1 and CDR2 are SGHTA and FQGNSA. The V and J ends lost 2 bases and 14 bases respectively, with 16 bases between them. CDR3 protein: CASSLKTGGPKFF. The CDR3 DNA reads as TGTGCCAGCAGCTTAAAAACAGGAGGGCCTAAGTTCTTC.

J is TRBJ1-5 and V is TRBV6-2 or TRBV6-3; maybe TRBD1 (5 bases). With 0 bases removed from V and 4 bases from J, the gap between germline ends came to 19 bases. The CDR3 is 18 residues long. CDR1 and CDR2 from the germline V gene are MNHEY and SVGEGT. Written as DNA, the CDR3 is TGTGCCAGCAGTTACTCGAACTGGCAGGGAGGACGGAATCAGCCCCAGCATTTT. Protein product: CASSYSNWQGGRNQPQHF.

For this clone: The sample contains more than one DNA sequence encoding this CDR3. The chain carries TRBV27 and TRBJ1-5, with a tentative D call TRBD1 (5 bases). The germline V gene has CDR1 MNHEY and CDR2 SMNVEV (reference sequence). This CDR3 spans 13 amino acids. V gave up 3 bases and J gave up 4 bases, with 7 bases separating them. Written as DNA, the CDR3 is TGTGCCAGCAGTTTTGGGGGGAATCAGCCCCAGCATTTT. Amino acids: CASSFGGNQPQHF.

The chain joins TRBV6-5 to TRBJ1-4, with D tentatively TRBD1 (5 bases). The CDR3 runs 14 residues. Trimming removed 3 bases from V and 13 bases from J, with 18 bases in between. Germline lookup yields CDR1 MNHEY and CDR2 SVGAGI. The CDR3 region has the DNA TGTGCCAGCAGTTATATGCCCACAGGTTTGGGACTGTTTTTT. It encodes CASSYMPTGLGLFF.

V gene TRBV6-2 or TRBV6-3 combines with J gene TRBJ2-3; 15 bases agree with TRBD2. The CDR3 runs 18 residues. V dropped 5 bases and J dropped 7; count of bases not matched to a gene: 13. Germline V gives CDR1 MNHEY, CDR2 SVGEGT. CDR3 coding DNA: TGTGCCAGCAGTGACCCCCATACCGGGACTAGCGGGAGGTATACGCAGTATTTT. Its translation is CASSDPHTGTSGRYTQYF.

This clone was counted once. The chain is built from TRBV5-1 and TRBJ2-1; tentative D call: TRBD1 (5 bases). The CDR3 spans 17 residues. V dropped 7 bases and J dropped 0 bases, with 20 bases sitting between them. Germline V gives CDR1 SGHRS, CDR2 YFSETQ. The CDR3 loop is CASSPGLGQISYNEQFF. For the CDR3, the DNA is TGCGCCAGCTCTCCCGGCCTGGGGCAAATCTCCTACAATGAGCAGTTCTTC.

The chain recombines TRBV4-2 with TRBJ2-3; 8 bases agree with TRBD2. Germline lookup yields CDR1 LGHNA and CDR2 YNFKEQ. The CDR3 is made up of 15 amino acids. Trimming cost V 5 bases and J 3 bases; bases outside gene matches: 7. The CDR3 DNA reads TGTGCCAGCAGCGAAGCACGGGGGGGAACAGATACGCAGTATTTT. As protein: CASSEARGGTDTQYF.

This chain connects TRBV5-8 to TRBJ2-7; 10 positions match TRBD1. Germline-derived CDR1 and CDR2 are SGHTS and YDEGEE. After removal of 5 bases from V and 3 bases from J, the junction contained 17 bases not matched to a gene. CDR3 length: 18 amino acids. The CDR3 bases are TGTGCCAGCAGGAGACAGGGGGCTCGTGTATCTTCCCTCTACGAGCAGTACTTC. Translating gives CASRRQGARVSSLYEQYF. Supplemented by reference TRBV5-8 and TRBJ2-7, the full variable domain reads EAGVTQSPTHLIKTRGQQATLRCSPISGHTSVYWYQQALGLGLQFLLWYDEGEERNRGNFPPRFSGRQFPNYSSELNVNALELEDSALYLCASRRQGARVSSLYEQYFGPGTRLTVT.

The gene calls are TRBV28 and TRBJ1-4; D uncertain. This CDR3 spans 11 amino acids. Per the germline V gene, CDR1 is MDHEN and CDR2 is SYDVKM. V shed 6 bases and J shed 8 bases, with 7 bases lying between them. The CDR3 region is CASSTGEKLFF. The CDR3 nucleotides read TGTGCCAGCAGCACCGGGGAAAAACTGTTTTTT.

The chain employs TRBV6-5 and TRBJ2-5; tentative D call: TRBD1 (6 bases). The germline V and J ends were trimmed by 6 bases and 7 bases, with 15 bases remaining between them. The V gene's germline CDR1 is MNHEY and CDR2 SVGAGI. CDR3 size: 13 residues. CDR3: CASRGYIGGTQYF. CDR3 in DNA: TGTGCCAGCAGAGGGTACATAGGGGGGACCCAGTACTTC.

This rearrangement joins TRBV18 to TRBJ2-3; TRBD2 might be the D (5 bases). Germline assignment: CDR1 KGHSH and CDR2 LQKENI. Trimming shortened V by 0 bases and J by 3 bases, and 13 bases separated the two germline ends. The CDR3 is 16 amino acids. CDR3 bases: TGTGCCAGCTCACCACCGAGGGCCGGGGTAACAGATACGCAGTATTTT. Translated, it gives CASSPPRAGVTDTQYF.

The chain combines TRBV11-2 with TRBJ2-5; unclear D gene. The germline V gene has CDR1 SGHAT and CDR2 FQNNGV. This CDR3 spans 13 amino acids. V lost 2 bases and J 0 bases, leaving 4 bases between the germline ends. This CDR3 is CASSLIYQETQYF. The CDR3 DNA reads as TGTGCCAGCAGCTTAATCTACCAAGAGACCCAGTACTTC.

This chain connects TRBV19 to TRBJ1-5; 8 bases are shared with TRBD1. The CDR3 has 17 amino acids. CDR1 is LNHDA and CDR2 is SQIVND in the germline V gene (reference sequence). The ends lost 5 bases at V and 3 bases at J; junction bases unmatched: 12. CDR3 sequence: CASSDDRGGRDNQPQHF. The DNA for the CDR3 is TGTGCCAGTAGTGATGACAGGGGAGGCCGGGACAATCAGCCCCAGCATTTT.

This sequence joins TRBV6-2 or TRBV6-3 and TRBJ1-2; TRBD1 is a possible D gene (5 bases). V was clipped by 5 bases and J by 1 base, with 11 bases between them. Germline CDR1 reads MNHEY; CDR2 reads SVGEGT. The length of the CDR3 is 14 residues. The CDR3 DNA sequence: TGTGCCAGCAGTCCCGACAGTCGTAACTATGGCTACACCTTC. Protein product: CASSPDSRNYGYTF.

The gene calls are TRBV30 and TRBJ1-5, with unresolved D. Per the germline V gene, CDR1 is GTSNPN and CDR2 is SVGIG (reference sequence). The CDR3 contains 13 residues. V was trimmed by 0 bases and J by 2 bases, leaving 5 bases between them. Written as DNA, the CDR3 is TGTGCCTGGAGTGTATCGGGCAATCAGCCCCAGCATTTT. Protein: CAWSVSGNQPQHF.

The chain employs TRBV3-1 (or the pseudogene TRBV3-2) and TRBJ1-3; TRBD1 matches 10 bases. The CDR3 extends over 16 amino acids. Trimming cost V 2 bases and J 4 bases; bases outside gene matches: 5. The germline CDR1 and CDR2 sequences are LGHDT and YNNKEL (reference sequence). CDR3 protein: CASSQRQGAGGNTIYF. CDR3 in DNA: TGTGCCAGCAGCCAAAGACAGGGGGCAGGAGGAAACACCATATATTTT.

This chain connects TRBV19 to TRBJ1-1, with D hard to call. Germline loops: CDR1 LNHDA, CDR2 SQIVND (reference sequence). This CDR3 comprises 15 residues. Trimming removed 9 bases from V and 1 base from J, with 18 bases in between. CDR3: CASTTIVRGNTEAFF. The CDR3 bases are TGTGCCAGCACCACGATAGTGCGGGGGAACACTGAAGCTTTCTTT.

This chain joins TRBV6-2 or TRBV6-3 and TRBJ2-1, with 13 positions matching TRBD2. This CDR3 is 16 amino acids long. The germline CDR1 and CDR2 sequences are MNHEY and SVGEGT. After removal of 4 bases from V and 10 bases from J, the junction contained 10 bases not matched to a gene. This CDR3 reads CASSSLPGLAGPEQFF. The CDR3 DNA sequence: TGTGCCAGCAGTTCACTCCCGGGACTAGCGGGACCAGAGCAGTTCTTC.

The chain has TRBV9 and TRBJ1-2; D is perhaps TRBD1 (5 bases). Trimming removed 4 bases at V and 1 base at J, with 14 bases between. Germline V gene data show CDR1 as SGDLS and CDR2 as YYNGEE. The CDR3 length is 15 residues. Here the CDR3 reads CASSRAQGINYGYTF. CDR3 bases: TGTGCCAGCAGCAGGGCGCAGGGAATTAACTATGGCTACACCTTC.

The chain combines TRBV7-2 with TRBJ2-2; maybe TRBD1 (5 bases). Germline loops: CDR1 SGHTA, CDR2 FQGNSA. The V end lost 4 bases, the J end lost 4 bases, and 10 bases lay between the germline ends. The CDR3 is 14 amino acids. The CDR3 coding sequence is TGTGCCAGCAGCTACACAGGAATCACCGGGGAGCTGTTTTTT. Translating gives CASSYTGITGELFF.

This clone was found once. This specimen includes other DNA sequences encoding the same CDR3. CDR3 in DNA: TGTGCCAGCAGCGTAGCGTCTAGCGGCAATGAGCAGTTCTTC. This codes for CASSVASSGNEQFF. The rearrangement joins TRBV9 to TRBJ2-1, with TRBD2 matching over 7 bases. Unmatched junction bases numbered 3, after V lost 0 bases and J lost 6 bases. The CDR3 is made up of 14 amino acids. Germline V gene sequence: CDR1 SGDLS, CDR2 YYNGEE.

About this clone itself: Other DNA sequences in this sample translate to the same CDR3. The rearrangement links TRBV6-4 to TRBJ1-1; 7 bases are a match to TRBD1. After removal of 6 bases from V and 1 base from J, the junction contained 2 bases not matched to a gene. This CDR3 region has 13 residues. In germline, CDR1 is MRHNA, CDR2 SNTAGT. The CDR3, as DNA: TGTGCCAGCAGACAGGGGAGGAACACTGAAGCTTTCTTT. This gives the protein CASRQGRNTEAFF.

The chain has TRBV24-1 and TRBJ2-5; tentative D call: TRBD2 (6 bases). In germline, CDR1 is KGHDR, CDR2 SFDVKD. This CDR3 contains 14 residues. Deletions cut 7 bases from V and 4 bases from J, with 15 bases between. The chain's CDR3 is CATSGEGTGETQYF. For the CDR3, the DNA is TGTGCCACCAGCGGAGAGGGGACTGGAGAGACCCAGTACTTC.

The rearrangement links TRBV9 to TRBJ1-3, with 7 bases matching TRBD1. Germline V gene data show CDR1 as SGDLS and CDR2 as YYNGEE. The trim removed 4 bases at V and 0 bases at J, leaving 13 bases unmatched. The CDR3 runs to 18 residues. CDR3 region: CASSSRDRGTHSGNTIYF. The DNA for the CDR3 is TGTGCCAGCAGCAGCCGGGACAGAGGCACCCACTCTGGAAACACCATATATTTT.

The rearrangement links TRBV5-5 to TRBJ1-3; possible D gene TRBD1, 5 bases. The CDR3 contains 16 residues. Germline CDR1 SGHKS, CDR2 YYEKEE (reference sequence). The germline V and J ends were trimmed by 1 base and 0 bases, with 11 bases remaining between them. CDR3 region: CASSLFDGGSGNTIYF. CDR3 coding DNA: TGTGCCAGCAGCTTGTTCGACGGGGGCTCTGGAAACACCATATATTTT.